This T cell receptor beta chain was sequenced for a study of blood T cells in healthy people across ages. A second PCR of roughly 7 to 11 cycles used a sample-barcoded 5' primer and a J-beta primer mix. Using its own MiXCR run on the 5' RACE reads, TCRdb lists one record per CDR3 protein. Found here are hundreds of thousands of distinct CDR3 sequences, roughly 50% of them singletons; the top ten hold about 20%. CDR1 and CDR2 (germline): MNHNS, SASEGT. The CDR3 has 16 amino acids. Trimming shortened V by 2 bases and J by 5 bases, and 18 bases separated the two germline ends. Study-level points and caveats: Versus aged donors, long-lived donors had higher diversity and more naive CD4+ cells. Per-million-T-cell TCR beta diversity fell roughly linearly with age.

PBMCs numbering at least 6 million were isolated per sample. About this clonotype: The antigen remains undetermined.

The source is a young man in good health. The chain links TRBV6-1 to TRBJ2-5, with D maybe TRBD2 (6 bases). Material: blood. The CDR3 DNA is TGTGCCAGCAGTGAAAATACACTCCGGGGAGGCGAGACCCAGTACTTC. Its protein product is CASSENTLRGGETQYF.